This T cell receptor beta chain was found in a study of blood T cells in healthy people across ages. Study-wide results and limits: Age brought a roughly linear fall in TCR beta diversity measured per million T cells. Calculation of diversity from one million T cells yielded estimates considered to be underestimates.

Remarks on this clonotype: Antigen: not known.

Trimming left V 5 bases short and J 2 bases short, with 15 bases between. CDR3 size: 14 residues. Germline CDR1 is SQVTM and CDR2 is ANQGSEA. A sample-barcoded 5' primer and a J-beta primer mix were used in a second PCR of roughly 7 to 12 cycles. Unique molecular identifiers of 12 random nucleotides labeled each cDNA. One entry per CDR3 protein, called by TCRdb with MiXCR from the 5' RACE reads. The sample includes fewer than 700,000 distinct CDR3 sequences, roughly 43% seen only once; the top ten take roughly 30%. V gene TRBV29-1 combines with J gene TRBJ1-2; D might be TRBD1 (6 bases). The source is an elderly man in good health. Sequenced: blood. The CDR3 sequence is CSVIPGHTNYGYTF. The CDR3 DNA reads as TGCAGCGTTATTCCGGGACACACCAACTATGGCTACACCTTC.